The rows below give T cell receptor beta chains drawn from one sample of a study of human T cells and chemical hapten exposure. In TCRdb, the 5' RACE reads were re-called with MiXCR into one record per CDR3 protein. This table holds 75,000 or so distinct CDR3 sequences, more than 15% found once. The receptors derive from a female donor in good health. The CDR3 runs from the conserved cysteine through the conserved F or W.

v_call cdr3_aa
TRBV12-3/TRBV12-4 CASSRFGQGDGGYTF
TRBV5-1 CASSLGGANDEQYF
TRBV28 CASSGTSGYYEQYF
TRBV18 CASSPVTRNTEAFF
TRBV30 CAWSADRGMVYGYTF
TRBV7-9 CASSGSASGNTIYF
TRBV13 CASSLGQNRYGYTF
TRBV5-1 CASSLVSTVSLEGYTF
TRBV25-1 CASSEYRGSGGSPLHF
TRBV6-5 CASTPSGNTDTQYF
TRBV5-1 CASSLAPSTDTQYF
TRBV7-8 CASSLRLADPTSTDTQYF
TRBV20-1 CSARPFKGGPNEQYF
TRBV19 CASKAWTESNYGYTF
TRBV3-1 CASSQSPDHQETQYF
TRBV18 CASSLGQGAYEQFF
TRBV13 CASSYTTTGAYNEQFF
TRBV6-1 CASNLGATNEKLFF
TRBV20-1 CSAPPTGTDTQHF
TRBV7-2 CASSLTGANQPQHF
TRBV18 CASSPPLAGPSQNIQYF
TRBV7-9 CASSFAGANTEAFF
TRBV18 CASSQVTGGSEQYF
TRBV20-1 CSAAWASGENEQFF
TRBV5-1 CASTLGTLQETQYF
TRBV19 CASSFSDLQETQYF
TRBV9 CASSVAGYEQFF
TRBV18 CASSLRTGEAFF
TRBV6-6 CASSNFRGGTEAFF
TRBV7-2 CASRRGDGGYNEQFF
TRBV6-5 CASSYTLDATYEQYF
TRBV5-1 CASSKEGGAYEQYF
TRBV19 CASSKRGGLENNEQFF
TRBV10-3 CAISESGTRSEAFF
TRBV24-1 CATSGGQGAYDEQFF
TRBV7-9 CASSYGTPLAGYTF
TRBV7-8 CASSLVAANTGELFF
TRBV7-2 CASSLVGWGGENTEAFF
TRBV19 CASSIGEALVSNQPQHF
TRBV6-5 CASSLGQGAEGYTF
TRBV7-9 CASSLGQETQYF
TRBV27 CASSFSGEPSYEQYF
TRBV27 CASRGETYEQYF
TRBV27 CASRGQGVLTEAFF
TRBV10-2 CASSGQGRSYEQYF
TRBV7-9 CASSTLMAGGHGNEQFF
TRBV5-1 CASSLDRGPGYTF
TRBV6-2/TRBV6-3 CASGSFGAEAFF